The next 2 T cell receptor beta chains were all read from a single sample in a study of shared clonotypes between healthy human individuals. Data came from immunoSEQ multiplex PCR; TCRdb stores just in-frame clones and leaves some out. The table lists more than 2 million clones, roughly 96% of them singletons. Sequencing was carried out using naive CD4+ T cells sorted from blood. Specified subset: CD45RA+ positively selected. These TCRs come from a man aged 18 to 30 in good health.

The chain joins TRBV29-1 to TRBJ2-1; D is possibly TRBD2 (5 bases). Germline assignment: CDR1 SQVTM and CDR2 ANQGSEA. V was shortened by 1 base and J by 6 bases, with 7 bases between the two germline ends. This CDR3 comprises 12 residues. The CDR3 DNA reads TGCAGCGTTGAAGGCCTAGCCAATGAGCAGTTCTTC. It translates to CSVEGLANEQFF.

The chain is built from TRBV6-1 and TRBJ2-3; 11 positions match TRBD2. In germline, CDR1 is MNHNS, CDR2 SASEGT. V was pared by 2 bases and J by 6 bases, with 7 bases of the junction left unmatched. This CDR3 contains 16 residues. The CDR3 here is CASSERLAGLSDTQYF. DNA of the CDR3: TGTGCCAGCAGTGAAAGACTAGCGGGATTGTCGGATACGCAGTATTTT.